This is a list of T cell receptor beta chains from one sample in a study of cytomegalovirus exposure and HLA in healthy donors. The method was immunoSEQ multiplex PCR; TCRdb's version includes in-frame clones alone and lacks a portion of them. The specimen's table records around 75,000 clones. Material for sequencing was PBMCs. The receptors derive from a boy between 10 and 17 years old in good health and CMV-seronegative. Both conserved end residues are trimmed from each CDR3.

CDR3: ASSHRTSGTYEQY; V: TRBV7-2
CDR3: ASSLSGERRSTDTQY; V: TRBV9
CDR3: ASREQGLNTEAF; V: TRBV6-4
CDR3: ASSFGTSNYEQY; V: TRBV6-5
CDR3: AWSVHRGQGGYT; V: TRBV30
CDR3: ASSRDRVNTEAF; V: TRBV4-3
CDR3: ASSGGPVAYGYT; V: TRBV19
CDR3: AISESGAAGGEQY; V: TRBV10-3
CDR3: ASSVRDRARAF; V: TRBV6-1
CDR3: ASSLDGTGNGYT; V: TRBV7-9
CDR3: ATSRDGTGEDEQY; V: TRBV15
CDR3: ASSLLDTQY; V: TRBV5-1
CDR3: AWSPAFVSGNTIY; V: TRBV30
CDR3: SARGPGEY; V: TRBV20-1
CDR3: ASSPERVASAGEQF; V: TRBV5-1
CDR3: ASSEGPPQH; V: TRBV2
CDR3: ASSPGQGASTDTQY; V: TRBV5-6
CDR3: ASSSDRGAEAF; V: TRBV5-1
CDR3: ASSAGRYSWEETQY; V: TRBV9
CDR3: ASSAQPQDTEAF; V: TRBV9
CDR3: ASSERGFSDSPLH; V: TRBV2
CDR3: ASRGSSYEQY; V: TRBV5-1
CDR3: ASRNDTEAF; V: TRBV6-1
CDR3: ASSRQGKDTQY; V: TRBV10-2
CDR3: ASSGGLAGSEQY; V: TRBV25-1
CDR3: ASSYGGVDTEAF; V: TRBV5-1
CDR3: AWSVGGGDSPLH; V: TRBV30
CDR3: AWSQAGNQPQH; V: TRBV30
CDR3: ASSELPDYGYT; V: TRBV25-1
CDR3: ASSLVGVSGNTIY; V: TRBV5-1
CDR3: ASSQGSNEQF; V: TRBV6-6
CDR3: ASSVDFGSRRF; V: TRBV9
CDR3: ASSFYEGAGEQY; V: TRBV7-2
CDR3: ASSLTGRPEAF; V: TRBV19
CDR3: ASETGTGGNTIY; V: TRBV6-1
CDR3: ASSFEGGGRNEAF; V: TRBV7-9
CDR3: ASSLGLASTDTQY; V: TRBV5-4
CDR3: ASSHSGRPTGELF; V: TRBV7-8
CDR3: ASINRGITYGYT; V: TRBV6-1
CDR3: ASSQDRGASNEKLF; V: TRBV4-1
CDR3: ASSDVGVIDYGYT; V: TRBV6-1
CDR3: ASSLARRNTEAF; V: TRBV7-2
CDR3: ASTDTARVSPLH; V: TRBV2
CDR3: ASSFWHYNTEAF; V: TRBV5-4
CDR3: ASSSGHTNTGELF; V: TRBV7-9
CDR3: ASSQGYGGYT; V: TRBV25-1
CDR3: ASSARTNYGYT; V: TRBV9
CDR3: ASSLVTGDYNEQF; V: TRBV5-1
CDR3: ASSSGEGFGYT; V: TRBV7-2
CDR3: ASSESRTVGDGYT; V: TRBV25-1
CDR3: ASSYMASGSEETQY; V: TRBV6-5
CDR3: ASSVVGDHYGYT; V: TRBV9
CDR3: ASSLPPALTYEQY; V: TRBV5-1